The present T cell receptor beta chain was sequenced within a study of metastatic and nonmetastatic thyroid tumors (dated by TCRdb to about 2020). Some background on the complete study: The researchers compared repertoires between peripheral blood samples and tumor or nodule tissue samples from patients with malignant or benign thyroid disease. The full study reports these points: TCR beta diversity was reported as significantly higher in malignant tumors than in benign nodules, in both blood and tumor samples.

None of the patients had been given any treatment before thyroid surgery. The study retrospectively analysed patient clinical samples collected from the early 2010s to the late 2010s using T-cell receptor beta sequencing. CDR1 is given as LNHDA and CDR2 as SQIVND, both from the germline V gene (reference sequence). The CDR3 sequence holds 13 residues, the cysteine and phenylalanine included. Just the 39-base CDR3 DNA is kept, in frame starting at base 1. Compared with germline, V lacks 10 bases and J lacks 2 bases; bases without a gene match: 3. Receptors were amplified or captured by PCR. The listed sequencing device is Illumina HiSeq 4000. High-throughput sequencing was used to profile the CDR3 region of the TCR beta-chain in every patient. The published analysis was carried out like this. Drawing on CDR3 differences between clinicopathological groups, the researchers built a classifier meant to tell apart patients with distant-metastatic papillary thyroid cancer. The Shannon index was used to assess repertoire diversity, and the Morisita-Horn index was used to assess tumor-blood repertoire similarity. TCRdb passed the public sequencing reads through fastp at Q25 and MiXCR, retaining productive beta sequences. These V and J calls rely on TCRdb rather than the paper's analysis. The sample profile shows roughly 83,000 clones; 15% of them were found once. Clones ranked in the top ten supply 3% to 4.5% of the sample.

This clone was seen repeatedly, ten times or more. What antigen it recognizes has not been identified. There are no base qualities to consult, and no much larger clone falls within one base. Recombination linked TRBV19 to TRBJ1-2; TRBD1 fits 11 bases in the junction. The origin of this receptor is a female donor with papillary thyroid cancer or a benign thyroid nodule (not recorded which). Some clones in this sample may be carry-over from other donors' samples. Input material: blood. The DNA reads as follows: TGTGCCACGAGGGACAGGGGGAACTATGGCTACACCTTC. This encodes CATRDRGNYGYTF.